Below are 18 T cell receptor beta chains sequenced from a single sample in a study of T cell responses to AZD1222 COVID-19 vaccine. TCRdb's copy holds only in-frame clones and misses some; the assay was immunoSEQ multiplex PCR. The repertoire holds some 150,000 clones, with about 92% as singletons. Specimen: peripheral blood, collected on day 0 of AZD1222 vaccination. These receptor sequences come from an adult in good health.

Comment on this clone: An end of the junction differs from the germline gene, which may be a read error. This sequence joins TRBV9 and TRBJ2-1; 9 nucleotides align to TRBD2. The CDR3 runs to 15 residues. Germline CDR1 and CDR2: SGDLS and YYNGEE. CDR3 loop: CASSLLAGDYSEQFF. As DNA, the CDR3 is TGTGCCAGCAGCTTATTAGCGGGAGACTACAGTGAGCAGTTCTTC. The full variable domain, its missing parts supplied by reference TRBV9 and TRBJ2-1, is DSGVTQTPKHLITATGQRVTLRCSPRSGDLSVYWYQQSLDQGLQFLIQYYNGEERAKGNILERFSAQQFPDLHSELNLSSLELGDSALYFCASSLLAGDYSEQFFGPGTRLTVL.

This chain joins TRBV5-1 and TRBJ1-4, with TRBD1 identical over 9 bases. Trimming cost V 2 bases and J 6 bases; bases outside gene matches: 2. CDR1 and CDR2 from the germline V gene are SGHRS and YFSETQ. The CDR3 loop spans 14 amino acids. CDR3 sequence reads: CASSFDRGDEKLFF. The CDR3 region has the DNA TGCGCCAGCAGCTTTGACAGGGGGGATGAAAAACTGTTTTTT.

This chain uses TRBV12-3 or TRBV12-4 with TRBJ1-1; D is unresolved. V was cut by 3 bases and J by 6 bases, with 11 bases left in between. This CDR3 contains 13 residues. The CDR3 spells CASSFSEAPEAFF. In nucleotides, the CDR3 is TGTGCCAGCAGTTTTTCAGAAGCCCCTGAAGCTTTCTTT.

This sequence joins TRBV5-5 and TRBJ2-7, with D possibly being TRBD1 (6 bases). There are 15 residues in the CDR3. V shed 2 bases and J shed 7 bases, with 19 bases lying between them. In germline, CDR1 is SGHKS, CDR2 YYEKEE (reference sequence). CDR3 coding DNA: TGTGCCAGCAGCTTAAACTTCAACAGGGTCGGGGAGCAGTACTTC. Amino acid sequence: CASSLNFNRVGEQYF.

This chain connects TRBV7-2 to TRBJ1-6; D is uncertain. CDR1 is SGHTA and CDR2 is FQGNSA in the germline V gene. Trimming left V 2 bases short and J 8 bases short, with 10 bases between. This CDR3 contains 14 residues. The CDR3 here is CASSLPLRYSPLHF. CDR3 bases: TGTGCCAGCAGCTTACCACTGCGGTATTCACCCCTCCACTTT.

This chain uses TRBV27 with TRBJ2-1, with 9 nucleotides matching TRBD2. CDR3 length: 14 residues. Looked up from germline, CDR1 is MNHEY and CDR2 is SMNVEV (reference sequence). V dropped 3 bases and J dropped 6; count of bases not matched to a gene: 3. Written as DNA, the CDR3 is TGTGCCAGCAGTTTGACTAGCGGCACCAATGAGCAGTTCTTC. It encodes CASSLTSGTNEQFF.

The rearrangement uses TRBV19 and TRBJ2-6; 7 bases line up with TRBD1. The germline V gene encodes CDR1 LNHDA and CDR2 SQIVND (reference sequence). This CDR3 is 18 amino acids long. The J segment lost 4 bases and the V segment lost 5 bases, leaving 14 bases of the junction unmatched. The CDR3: CASSSKGQATSGANVLTF. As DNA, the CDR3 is TGTGCCAGTAGTTCCAAAGGACAGGCCACGTCAGGGGCCAACGTCCTGACTTTC.

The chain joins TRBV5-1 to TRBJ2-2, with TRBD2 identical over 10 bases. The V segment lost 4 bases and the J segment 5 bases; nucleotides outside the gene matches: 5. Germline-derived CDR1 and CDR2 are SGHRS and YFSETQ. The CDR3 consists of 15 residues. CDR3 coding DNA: TGCGCCAGCAGCGCCTCTAGCGGGAGTACCGGGGAGCTGTTTTTT. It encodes CASSASSGSTGELFF.

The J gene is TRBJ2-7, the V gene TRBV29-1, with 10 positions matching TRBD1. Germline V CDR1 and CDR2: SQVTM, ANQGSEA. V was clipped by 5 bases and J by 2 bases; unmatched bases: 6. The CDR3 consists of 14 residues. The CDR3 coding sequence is TGCAGCGTTACCCGGGACAGGGGACCCTACGAGCAGTACTTC. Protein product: CSVTRDRGPYEQYF.

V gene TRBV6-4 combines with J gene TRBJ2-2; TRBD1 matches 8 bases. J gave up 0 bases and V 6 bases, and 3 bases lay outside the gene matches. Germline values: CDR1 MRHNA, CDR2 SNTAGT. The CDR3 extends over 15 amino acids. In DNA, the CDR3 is TGTGCCAGCAGACAGACAGGGGCGAACACCGGGGAGCTGTTTTTT. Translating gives CASRQTGANTGELFF.

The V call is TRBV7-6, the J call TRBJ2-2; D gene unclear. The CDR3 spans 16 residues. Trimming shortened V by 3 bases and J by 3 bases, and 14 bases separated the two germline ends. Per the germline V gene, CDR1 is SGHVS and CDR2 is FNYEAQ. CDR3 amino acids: CASSFVESGDTGELFF. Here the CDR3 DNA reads TGTGCCAGCAGCTTTGTCGAGAGTGGGGACACCGGGGAGCTGTTTTTT.

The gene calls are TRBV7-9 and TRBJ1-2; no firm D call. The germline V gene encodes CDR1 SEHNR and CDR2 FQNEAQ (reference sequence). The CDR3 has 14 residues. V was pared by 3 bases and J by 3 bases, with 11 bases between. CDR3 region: CASSFFSQDYGYTF. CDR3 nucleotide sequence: TGTGCCAGCAGCTTCTTCAGCCAGGACTATGGCTACACCTTC.

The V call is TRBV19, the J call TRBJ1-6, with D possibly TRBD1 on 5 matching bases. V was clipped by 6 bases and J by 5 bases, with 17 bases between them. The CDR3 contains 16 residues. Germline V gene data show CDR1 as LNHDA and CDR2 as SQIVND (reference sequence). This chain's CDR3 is CASRQQANRDNSPLHF. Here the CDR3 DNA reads TGTGCCAGTAGACAACAGGCGAACAGAGATAATTCACCCCTCCACTTT.

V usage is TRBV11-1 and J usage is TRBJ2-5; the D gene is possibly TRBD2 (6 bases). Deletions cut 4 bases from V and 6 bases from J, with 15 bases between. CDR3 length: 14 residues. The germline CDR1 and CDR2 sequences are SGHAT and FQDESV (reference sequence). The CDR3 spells CASSWTGEVKTQYF. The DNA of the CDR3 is TGTGCCAGCAGCTGGACGGGAGAGGTGAAGACCCAGTACTTC.

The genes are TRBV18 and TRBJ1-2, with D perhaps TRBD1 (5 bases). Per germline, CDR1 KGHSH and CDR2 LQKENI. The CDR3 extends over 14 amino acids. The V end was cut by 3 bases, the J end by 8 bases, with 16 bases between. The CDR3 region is CASSPLGGLDGYTF. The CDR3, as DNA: TGTGCCAGCTCACCCCTGGGGGGTCTCGACGGCTACACCTTC.

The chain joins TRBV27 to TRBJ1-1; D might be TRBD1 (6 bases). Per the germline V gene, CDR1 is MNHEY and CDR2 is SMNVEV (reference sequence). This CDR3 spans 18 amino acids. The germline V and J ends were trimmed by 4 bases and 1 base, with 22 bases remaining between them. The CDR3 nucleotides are TGTGCCAGCAGTTCCCGCCTCCCGGGGGCTGCGGGGAACACTGAAGCTTTCTTT. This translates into CASSSRLPGAAGNTEAFF.

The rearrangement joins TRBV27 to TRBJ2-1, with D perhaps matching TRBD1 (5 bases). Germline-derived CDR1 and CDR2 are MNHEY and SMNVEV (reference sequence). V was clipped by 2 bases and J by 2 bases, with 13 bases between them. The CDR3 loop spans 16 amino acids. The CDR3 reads CASSLGRQGTYNEQFF. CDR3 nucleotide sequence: TGTGCCAGCAGTTTAGGTCGCCAGGGCACCTACAATGAGCAGTTCTTC.

The CDR3 DNA reads TGTGCCTGGAGTACTGCCGTGTTGCTGGGCGAGCAGTACTTC. Protein sequence: CAWSTAVLLGEQYF. The genes are TRBV30 and TRBJ2-7; D uncertain. Per germline, CDR1 GTSNPN and CDR2 SVGIG (reference sequence). The CDR3 is 14 residues long. V dropped 2 bases and J dropped 6 bases, with 17 bases sitting between them.